This passage covers 2 T cell receptor beta chains from one sample sequenced in a study of regulatory T cells in long-lasting Graves disease. The time point is: newly diagnosed GD, antithyroid drugs for less than 3 months. RNA from PBMCs was the source of the TCR library. Library construction for TCR beta used iRepertoire HTBI primers and Arm-PCR of CDR3 regions. TCRdb used MiXCR to reprocess the multiplex PCR reads, holding one entry per CDR3 protein. The repertoire holds a few hundred thousand distinct CDR3 sequences, about 15% seen once, with over 15% in the top ten. The same data also contributed to another study, on T cells in Graves' hyperthyroidism and ophthalmopathy.

The sequenced sample was peripheral blood mononuclear cells (PBMCs), obtained at new diagnosis, from a patient treated with antithyroid drugs. Every receptor here comes from a woman between 50 and 59 years old with Graves disease.

This clonotype has only a few counts. This sequence joins TRBV25-1 and TRBJ1-6; no clear D. CDR3 length equals 14 residues. Trimming shortened V by 6 bases and J by 7 bases, and 13 bases separated the two germline ends. The V gene's germline CDR1 is MGHDK and CDR2 SYGVNS. The DNA of the CDR3 is TGTGCCAGCAGGGGTAACAGCGAAAATTCACCCCTCCACTTT. This encodes CASRGNSENSPLHF. Supplemented by reference TRBV25-1 and TRBJ1-6, the full variable domain reads EADIYQTPRYLVIGTGKKITLECSQTMGHDKMYWYQQDPGMELHLIHYSYGVNSTEKGDLSSESTVSRIRTEHFPLTLESARPSHTSQYLCASRGNSENSPLHFGNGTRLTVT.

This clonotype was seen many times. This chain joins TRBV7-9 and TRBJ2-7; D ambiguous. Trimming removed 0 bases from V and 7 bases from J, with 4 bases in between. CDR1 and CDR2 from the germline V gene are SEHNR and FQNEAQ (reference sequence). The CDR3 runs 11 residues. Written as DNA, the CDR3 is TGTGCCAGCAGCTTAGCGTTGGAGCAGTACTTC. It codes for CASSLALEQYF.